These 3 T cell receptor beta chains were sequenced from one sample in a study of T-cell reconstitution after alpha-beta-depleted transplantation in children. Unique molecular identifiers were incorporated into the prepared TCRbeta library. TCRdb called the PCR reads again in MiXCR, with one record for every CDR3 protein. The sample records around 370,000 distinct CDR3 sequences, 15% to 20% being singletons. The starting material was PBMCs, mostly from graft donor cells, obtained 360 days after TCRalphabeta/CD19-depleted stem cell transplant. These TCRs come from a male patient aged 2 to 9 who had a stem cell transplant for acute lymphoblastic leukemia, so the T cells may come from the graft donor.

This clonotype has more than one count but fewer than ten. The genes are TRBV30 and TRBJ2-1; 13 bases align to TRBD2. In germline, CDR1 is GTSNPN, CDR2 SVGIG (reference sequence). V trimming: 5 bases; J trimming: 0 bases; junction bases outside the gene matches: 13. CDR3 size: 19 residues. CDR3 region: CAWGAVGLAGAVSYNEQFF. The CDR3 nucleotides read TGTGCCTGGGGGGCAGTAGGACTAGCGGGAGCGGTCTCCTACAATGAGCAGTTCTTC. Full variable domain (missing parts from reference TRBV30 and TRBJ2-1): SQTIHQWPATLVQPVGSPLSLECTVEGTSNPNLYWYRQAAGRGLQLLFYSVGIGQISSEVPQNLSASRPQDRQFILSSKKLLLSDSGFYLCAWGAVGLAGAVSYNEQFFGPGTRLTVL.

The rearrangement uses TRBV29-1 and TRBJ2-7; 9 bases map to TRBD1. This CDR3 region has 13 residues. In germline, CDR1 is SQVTM, CDR2 ANQGSEA. V was clipped by 4 bases and J by 1 base; unmatched bases: 2. The CDR3 spells CSVAGTGSYEQYF. The CDR3 DNA is TGCAGCGTTGCCGGGACAGGGTCCTACGAGCAGTACTTC.

The V and J genes are TRBV6-5 and TRBJ2-5, with 9 positions matching TRBD1. Germline V gene lookup returns CDR1 MNHEY and CDR2 SVGAGI. The ends lost 2 bases at V and 13 bases at J; junction bases unmatched: 5. The CDR3 spans 12 residues. The CDR3 protein is CASSYRTGETYF. In DNA, the CDR3 is TGTGCCAGCAGTTACCGGACAGGGGAGACGTACTTC.